The sequence of this TCR beta chain was determined in a study of regulatory T cells. Note on this clone: What it recognizes is unknown.

Study results and caveats: Hydrophobic residues at CDR3 positions 6 and 7 were enriched in conventional CD4+ T cells of CD3G-deficient patients.

The primer mix had 52 TRBV and 13 TRBJ primers. Here immunoSEQ multiplex PCR was the method, and the copy in TCRdb shows in-frame clones only, minus some. The data show tens of thousands of clones, approximately 89% seen once. Sequenced input: conventional CD4+ T cells sorted from blood. The TCR sequence derives from a person under 30 with CD3G deficiency.

CDR3 nucleotides: TGTGCCAGCAGTAAGGATGCACCTTACGAGCAGTACTTC. Translating gives CASSKDAPYEQYF. The rearrangement joins TRBV28 to TRBJ2-7; no reliable D call. CDR1 is MDHEN, CDR2 SYDVKM, per germline. The CDR3 consists of 13 residues. Between the trimmed V and J ends, which lost 5 bases and 4 bases, there was a span of 12 bases.